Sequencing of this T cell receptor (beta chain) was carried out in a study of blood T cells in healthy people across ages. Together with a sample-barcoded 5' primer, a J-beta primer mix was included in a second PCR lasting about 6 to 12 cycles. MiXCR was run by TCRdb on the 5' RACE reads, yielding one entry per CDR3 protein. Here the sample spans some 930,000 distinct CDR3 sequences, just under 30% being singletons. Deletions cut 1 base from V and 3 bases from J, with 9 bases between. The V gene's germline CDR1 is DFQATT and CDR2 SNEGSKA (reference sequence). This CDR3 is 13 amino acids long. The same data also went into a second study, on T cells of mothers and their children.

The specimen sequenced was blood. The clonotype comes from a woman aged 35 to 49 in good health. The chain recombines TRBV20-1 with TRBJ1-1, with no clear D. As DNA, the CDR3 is TGCAGTGCTAGAGTCCCCCTTGACACTGAAGCTTTCTTT. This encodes CSARVPLDTEAFF.